The subject of this entry is one T cell receptor (beta chain). Antigen unknown. This CDR3 fails to terminate in the conserved phenylalanine or tryptophan, so it likely reflects a read error. The sample belongs to a study of CD8+CD57+ T cells in acquired aplastic anemia. Findings of the study overall: Patients and controls shared roughly 30 CD8+ CDR3 sequences, which appeared highly expressed in patients and within their immunodominant clones. CD8+ Simpson's diversity in patients was not significantly different from that in controls.

Looked up from germline, CDR1 is MNHNS and CDR2 is SASEGT. Trimming removed 9 bases from V and 4 bases from J; junction bases left unmatched: 1. The length of the CDR3 is 11 residues. CD8+CD57+ cell expansion had been shown by flow cytometry in patients chosen for sequencing. Every patient had severe acquired aplastic anemia. Patients had received no therapy at the time of blood sampling. The use of genomic DNA as template underpinned the TCR beta VDJ and CDR3 profiling. One entry per CDR3 protein, called by TCRdb with MiXCR from the reads. Of about 220,000 distinct CDR3 sequences listed, approximately 50% are singletons.

The chain recombines TRBV6-1 with TRBJ1-1; TRBD1 agrees at 8 bases. This receptor was obtained from a human donor with aplastic anemia. Sequences were obtained from sorted CD4+, CD8+, or CD8+CD57+ T cells (not recorded which) from PBMCs. The DNA of the CDR3 is TGTGCCAGTACAGGGGGCACTGAAGCTTTCCTT. This sequence encodes CASTGGTEAFL.